A single T cell receptor beta chain is shown here with its context. Its binding antigen is unknown. Base-call qualities are not available, and no considerably larger clone is one nucleotide away. This entry belongs to a study of blood T cell repertoires in COVID-19 (dated by TCRdb to the early 2020s). Describing the broader study: Samples from collaborators originated in the United States, Italy and Spain and spanned both the acute and convalescent phases of COVID-19. The repertoires were released in a freely available public database meant as a resource for research on the immune response to SARS-CoV-2. Subjects who had been exposed to COVID-19, were actively infected with it, or had recovered from it provided the deeply sampled blood TCRbeta repertoires that made up the dataset. The prospective study material was composed of cDNA or gDNA derived from T cells, B-cell-depleted T cells, or PBMCs. HLA class I and class II types, where available, came from metadata supplied by the sample provider rather than from assay-based typing. A de-identified subject ID, COVID-19 status, age in years and sex were almost always included in the sample metadata. Samples came from the ongoing ImmuneRACE study (first 160 participants) plus 1,254 subjects from 6 global collaborators. General conclusions and limits of the study: Clinical and demographic metadata were provided uncurated, with the amount varying by source and participant.

Its CDR3 holds 14 amino acids, cysteine through phenylalanine. Only the CDR3 DNA is retained, 42 bases long and in frame from the first base. The junction carries 15 bases between V and J, which are trimmed by 5 bases and 6 bases respectively. The germline V gene (reference sequence) supplies CDR1 SSHAT and CDR2 FNYEAQ. Collaborating institutions collected whole blood in K2EDTA tubes following their own protocols. For TCRbeta analysis, collaborators shipped samples as frozen whole blood, isolated PBMCs, or DNA extracted from either of those sample types. TCRbeta CDR3 regions were amplified from genomic DNA by means of the immunoSEQ Assay, a bias-controlled multiplex PCR. The original methods were these. Nucleated cell counts per sample were estimated from amplification of reference gene primers within the assay. Sequence reads were collapsed and filtered to measure the absolute abundance of every unique TCRbeta CDR3 rearrangement. For each sample, productive Simpson clonality was calculated as the square root of Simpson's diversity index across productive rearrangements. The table was pulled from immuneACCESS by TCRdb, which kept in-frame rearrangements only. Such tables lose some clones; where checked, under half of the loss comes from unresolved V genes, and the rest has no known cause. V, J and clone size were drawn from that table, and D and trimming were deduced from the DNA. This sample is represented by about 81,000 clones; about nine tenths of them were singletons. Of the sample, about 12% falls within the top ten clones.

This sequence originates from a man between 65 and 79 years old with active or convalescent COVID-19. The chain is encoded by TRBV7-7 joined to TRBJ2-3; the D gene remains uncertain. Sequenced: peripheral blood. The nucleotide sequence is TGTGCCAGCAGCGGCGGCGGTAGCTTCGATACGCAGTATTTT. It specifies CASSGGGSFDTQYF.